This T cell receptor beta chain originates from a study of control samples from healthy donors and cancer patients. Libraries were prepared by immunoSEQ multiplex PCR; TCRdb keeps only in-frame clonotypes and omits some of them. The table shows about 130,000 clones, with approximately 92% occurring only once. V was cut by 5 bases and J by 0 bases, with 10 bases left in between. CDR3 length equals 15 residues. Germline lookup yields CDR1 SNHLY and CDR2 FYNNEI. Material: blood. This TCR was sampled from a woman in her 50s in good health. V and J are TRBV2 and TRBJ1-4; no clear D gene. CDR3 loop: CASSSEQTTNEKLFF. DNA for the CDR3: TGTGCCAGCAGTTCGGAACAGACAACTAATGAAAAACTGTTTTTT. Supplemented by reference TRBV2 and TRBJ1-4, the full variable domain reads EPEVTQTPSHQVTQMGQEVILRCVPISNHLYFYWYRQILGQKVEFLVSFYNNEISEKSEIFDDQFSVERPDGSNFTLKIRSTKLEDSAMYFCASSSEQTTNEKLFFGSGTQLSVL.